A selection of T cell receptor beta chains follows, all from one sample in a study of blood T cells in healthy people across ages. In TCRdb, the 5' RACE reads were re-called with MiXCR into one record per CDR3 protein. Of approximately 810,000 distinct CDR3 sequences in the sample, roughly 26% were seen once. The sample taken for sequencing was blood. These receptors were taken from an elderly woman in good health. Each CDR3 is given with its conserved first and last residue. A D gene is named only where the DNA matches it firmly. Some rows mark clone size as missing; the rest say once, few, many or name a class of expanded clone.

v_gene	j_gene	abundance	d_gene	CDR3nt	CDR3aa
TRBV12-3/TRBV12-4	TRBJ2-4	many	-	TGTGCCAGCAGTTTAGGCGGGATCAAAAACATTCAGTACTTC	CASSLGGIKNIQYF
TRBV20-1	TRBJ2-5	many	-	TGCAGTGCTCTTCGGAATGCCGAGACCCAGTACTTC	CSALRNAETQYF
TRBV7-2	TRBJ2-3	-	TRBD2	TGTGCCAGCAGCCGAGTCGGGACTAGCGGGGTGTCGTATACGCAGTATTTT	CASSRVGTSGVSYTQYF
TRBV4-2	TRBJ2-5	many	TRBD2	TGTGCCAGCAGCCAAGACCGACTAGCGGGGCGGGAGACCCAGTACTTC	CASSQDRLAGRETQYF
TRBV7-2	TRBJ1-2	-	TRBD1	TGTGCCAGCAGCTTAACGGCAGGGGGCAATGGCTACACCTTC	CASSLTAGGNGYTF
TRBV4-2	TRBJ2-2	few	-	TGTGCCAGCAGCCAAGTAGAGGCTAACACCGGGGAGCTGTTTTTT	CASSQVEANTGELFF
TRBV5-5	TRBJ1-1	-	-	TGTGCCAGCAGCTTTAGGGAAATGAACACTGAAGCTTTCTTT	CASSFREMNTEAFF
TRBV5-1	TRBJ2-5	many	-	TGTGCCAGCAGTTTAGGAGACTCTCAAGAGACCCAGTACTTC	CASSLGDSQETQYF
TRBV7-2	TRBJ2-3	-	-	TGTGCCAGCAGCTTAGCCCAGGCTCGGTCGGATACGCAGTATTTT	CASSLAQARSDTQYF
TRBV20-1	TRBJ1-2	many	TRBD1	TGCAGTGCACCGAGGGAGGGGGCCCCTGGCTACACCTTC	CSAPREGAPGYTF
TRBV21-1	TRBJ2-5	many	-	TGTGCCAGCAGCGATACAGGGGGCTGGGAGACCCAGTACTTC	CASSDTGGWETQYF
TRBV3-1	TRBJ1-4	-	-	TGTGCCAGCAGCCAAGAAATTGGGGTCAGGGAAAAACTGTTTTTT	CASSQEIGVREKLFF
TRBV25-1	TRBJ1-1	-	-	TGTGCCAGCAGTGAATCCTTGGGGAGTACTGAAGCTTTCTTT	CASSESLGSTEAFF
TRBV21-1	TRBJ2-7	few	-	TGTGCCAGCAGCAAAGGGAGGAAGGGAACCGAGCAGTACTTC	CASSKGRKGTEQYF
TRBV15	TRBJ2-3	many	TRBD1	TGTGCCACCAGCGTAACACAGGGGCCCACAGATACGCAGTATTTT	CATSVTQGPTDTQYF
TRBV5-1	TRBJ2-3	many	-	TGCGCCAGCAGCCCCGGGGGGCTAGCGTTGGCCACAGATACGCAGTATTTT	CASSPGGLALATDTQYF
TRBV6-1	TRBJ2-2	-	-	TGTGCCAGTCCTCGGGGGGACAGACGCATGGCCACCGGGGAGCTGTTTTTT	CASPRGDRRMATGELFF
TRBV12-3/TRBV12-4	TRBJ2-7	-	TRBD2	TGTGCCAGCAGTCTGAGCGGGAGACTCTACAATGAGCAGTACTTC	CASSLSGRLYNEQYF
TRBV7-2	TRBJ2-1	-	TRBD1	TGTGCCAGCAGCTTAGCTCGGACAGGGAACGAGCAGTTCTTC	CASSLARTGNEQFF
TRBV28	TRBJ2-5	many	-	TGTGCCAGCCGCTCGGTTGGGACCCAGTACTTC	CASRSVGTQYF
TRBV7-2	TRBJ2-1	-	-	TGTGCCAGCCAGGTGTACGGTGAGCAGTTCTTC	CASQVYGEQFF
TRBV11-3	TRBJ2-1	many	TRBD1	TGTGCCAGCAGCTCGACGACAGGGAGGCAGTTCTTC	CASSSTTGRQFF
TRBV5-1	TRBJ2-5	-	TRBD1	TGCGCCAGCAGCTTGGTAGGGGGAAAAGGACAGGCTAATGAGCAGTACTTC	CASSLVGGKGQANEQYF
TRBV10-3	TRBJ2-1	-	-	TGTGCCATCAGGGCCCCCCCAGGCAACAATGAGCAGTTCTTC	CAIRAPPGNNEQFF
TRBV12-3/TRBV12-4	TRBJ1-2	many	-	TGTGCCAGCAGTTTATCGTCCGGGGGGAGAGAGGGCTACACCTTC	CASSLSSGGREGYTF
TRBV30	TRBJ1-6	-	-	TGTGCCTGGACCCCCGGGACATCGAATTCACCCCCCCACTTT	CAWTPGTSNSPPHF
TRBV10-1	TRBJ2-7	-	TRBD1	TGCGCCAGCAGTGAGCTGGGACAGGGAAACGAGCAGTACTTC	CASSELGQGNEQYF
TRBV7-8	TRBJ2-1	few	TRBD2	TGTGCCAGCAGCTTAGACTGGCTAGCGGGGATAAATGAGCAGTTCTTC	CASSLDWLAGINEQFF